This T cell receptor (beta chain) was recorded in a study of T cells in Graves' hyperthyroidism and ophthalmopathy. In this sample, this clonotype turned up many times. RNA transcripts served as the template for amplifying TCR beta CDR3 regions. The primer set for the first-round RT-PCR of the TCR CDR3 was HTBI. TCRdb re-derived calls from the multiplex PCR reads in MiXCR, one entry per CDR3 protein. The table shows fewer than 600,000 distinct CDR3 sequences, with less than 15% occurring only once. The sequenced material came from blood. The TCR comes from a woman in her forties with Graves' hyperthyroidism.

The CDR3 DNA reads TGCGCCAGCAGCGTCGGACCTAACGGGAACACTGAAGCTTTCTTT. It encodes CASSVGPNGNTEAFF. This chain links TRBV5-1 with TRBJ1-1, with no clear D. Germline CDR1 reads SGHRS; CDR2 reads YFSETQ. Trimming took 4 bases from V and 1 from J, leaving 14 bases between them. This CDR3 is 15 amino acids long.